This T cell receptor (beta chain) originates from a study of T cells in Graves' hyperthyroidism and ophthalmopathy. Hyperthyroidism in the patients, aged 18 to 65, was newly diagnosed and under 2 months in duration. Any patient presenting with uncontrolled infection, other autoimmune disease, pregnancy or lactation was left out. Orbital computed tomography, thyroid ultrasound, serum thyroxine and TRAb, and clinical symptoms together informed the diagnoses. This sample holds PBMCs from under 11 ml fresh peripheral blood. The V and J ends lost 2 bases and 4 bases respectively, with 9 bases between them. Germline-derived CDR1 and CDR2 are LNHDA and SQIVND (reference sequence). This CDR3 region has 14 residues. Amplified TCR beta CDR3 regions derived from RNA transcripts. HTBI primers were the set used in a first-round RT-PCR of the TCR CDR3. TCRdb re-called the multiplex PCR reads with MiXCR, one entry per CDR3 protein. This table has some 700,000 distinct CDR3 sequences, 17% appearing once.

Many counts were recorded for this clonotype. This TCR derives from a middle-aged man with Graves' hyperthyroidism. Sequencing was performed on blood. The chain recombines TRBV19 with TRBJ2-1, with D hard to call. As DNA, the CDR3 is TGTGCCAGTAGTATACAGAAGGGTTACAATGAGCAGTTCTTC. It translates to CASSIQKGYNEQFF.